The rows below give T cell receptor beta chains drawn from one sample of a study of vaccination effects on CD4 cells after COVID-19. The table came from immunoSEQ multiplex PCR; TCRdb's copy has only in-frame clones and leaves some out. The sample lists tens of thousands of clones, about 65% seen once, with roughly a tenth in the top ten. What these receptors recognize is not known. This sample comprised CD4+ T cells from PBMCs cultured with HCoV-NL63 spike peptides, obtained before COVID-19 vaccination. These receptors originate from a human donor who received a COVID-19 vaccine. Each CDR3 is given with its conserved first and last residue. Each record gives: D gene, V gene, J gene, clone size, CDR3 DNA, CDR3 protein. The D gene is left open where the match is weak. Clone size, where shown, is once, few, many, or a class for clones that have expanded.

>-|TRBV6-2/TRBV6-3|TRBJ2-7|-
TGTGCCAGCAGTTTGTGGCCGTATGAGCAGTACTTC
CASSLWPYEQYF
>-|TRBV3-1/TRBV3-2|TRBJ2-7|-
TGTGCCAGCAGCCGGGGGGCAGGGAGCCACGAGCAGTACTTC
CASSRGAGSHEQYF
>-|TRBV24-1|TRBJ2-1|once
TGTGCCACCAGTGACGCGGTTTTGGATGAGCAGTTCTTC
CATSDAVLDEQFF
>TRBD2|TRBV6-5|TRBJ2-5|-
TGTGCCAGCAGTAGGGGACTAGAGCAAGAGACCCAGTACTTC
CASSRGLEQETQYF
>-|TRBV6-4|TRBJ1-1|once
TGTGCCAGCCGACGAACAGGGAACACTGAAGCTTTCTTT
CASRRTGNTEAFF
>TRBD2|TRBV20-1|TRBJ2-1|-
TGCAGTGCTAGTCCTCCGGCCGGGACTAGCGGCCAATCCAGCAATGAGCAGTTCTTC
CSASPPAGTSGQSSNEQFF
>-|TRBV5-6|TRBJ1-4|-
TGTGCCAGCAGCTGGAGTGGGAGGCGTAATGAAAAACTGTTTTTT
CASSWSGRRNEKLFF
>TRBD2|TRBV6-4|TRBJ2-3|-
TGTGCCAGCAGTGACAGCGGGGGGGCCACAGATACGCAGTATTTT
CASSDSGGATDTQYF
>-|TRBV19|TRBJ2-7|-
TGTGCCAGTAGTTACGGAGTAGCTGGCGAGCAGTACTTC
CASSYGVAGEQYF
>TRBD2|TRBV5-6|TRBJ2-3|-
TGTGCCAGCAGCTTGGTAGTAGCGGGGGGGCCTAGAGATACGCAGTATTTT
CASSLVVAGGPRDTQYF
>-|TRBV5-1|TRBJ1-2|few
TGCGCCAGCAGCTTGGGGGCAGGAAACGGCTACACCTTC
CASSLGAGNGYTF
>-|TRBV2|TRBJ2-3|few
TGTGCCAGCAACGAACCGAGCACAGATACGCAGTATTTT
CASNEPSTDTQYF
>-|TRBV7-9|TRBJ2-3|once
TGTGCGACGGGGCTATACACAGATACGCAGTATTTT
CATGLYTDTQYF
>-|TRBV6-5|TRBJ1-1|-
TGTGCCAGCAGGACGCCCTCGGGGGCTTGGACTGAAGCTTTCTTT
CASRTPSGAWTEAFF
>TRBD2|TRBV2|TRBJ2-1|-
TGTGCCAGCATTGGACTAGTCCACGATGAGCAGTTCTTC
CASIGLVHDEQFF